This section outlines one T cell receptor (beta chain) sequence together with its context. Trimming removed 4 bases at V and 3 bases at J, with 4 bases between. The CDR3 has 11 residues. Germline V lookup: CDR1 MNHEY, CDR2 SMNVEV (reference sequence). The sample is drawn from a study of blood T cell repertoires in COVID-19. Study in general: The United States, Italy and Spain provided the acute and convalescent COVID-19 samples. Sample material is recorded as cDNA or gDNA derived from T cells, B-cell-depleted T cells, or PBMCs.

In the original processing: By means of reference gene primer amplification, nucleated cell counts were estimated. Profiled with immunoSEQ multiplex PCR; TCRdb holds only in-frame clones, not every one. V and J calls and clone size are as listed in that table; D and trimming were resolved from the DNA. Here the sample spans 300,000 to 450,000 clones, 85% being singletons. The TCR comes from a young woman with acute or convalescent COVID-19. What was sequenced was peripheral blood. This chain uses TRBV27 with TRBJ2-7; D is ambiguous. The CDR3: CASSSFYEQYF. Written as DNA, the CDR3 is TGTGCCAGCAGTTCCTTCTACGAGCAGTACTTC.